The rows below give T cell receptor beta chains drawn from one sample of a study of T cells after yellow fever vaccination. A single record per CDR3 protein comes from TCRdb applying MiXCR to the 5' RACE reads. This table holds 550,000 or so distinct CDR3 sequences, 15% to 20% found once. This specimen consisted of PBMCs, obtained 15 days after the yellow fever booster vaccination. The source is a man under 40 who received the YFV17D yellow fever vaccine. Each CDR3 is given without its conserved first and last residue. A D gene is named only where the DNA matches it firmly.

TRBV4-3,-,TRBJ2-7,ASSQEWAYYEQY
TRBV10-3,-,TRBJ2-7,AIKQGYEQY
TRBV2,TRBD1,TRBJ2-5,ASGRDRGRGETQY
TRBV9,-,TRBJ2-1,ASSLTPGNEQF
TRBV5-1,-,TRBJ1-4,ASSLDGTVGEKLF
TRBV6-1,TRBD2,TRBJ2-1,ASMGAGGPHNEQF
TRBV20-1,-,TRBJ2-3,SAGLRGASRDTQY
TRBV6-2/TRBV6-3,-,TRBJ2-3,ASSYLVVAQY
TRBV7-2,-,TRBJ1-1,ASSLAANTEAF
TRBV7-8,-,TRBJ2-3,ASSSGWRSTDTQY
TRBV7-2,TRBD2,TRBJ2-3,ASMRESSTDTQY